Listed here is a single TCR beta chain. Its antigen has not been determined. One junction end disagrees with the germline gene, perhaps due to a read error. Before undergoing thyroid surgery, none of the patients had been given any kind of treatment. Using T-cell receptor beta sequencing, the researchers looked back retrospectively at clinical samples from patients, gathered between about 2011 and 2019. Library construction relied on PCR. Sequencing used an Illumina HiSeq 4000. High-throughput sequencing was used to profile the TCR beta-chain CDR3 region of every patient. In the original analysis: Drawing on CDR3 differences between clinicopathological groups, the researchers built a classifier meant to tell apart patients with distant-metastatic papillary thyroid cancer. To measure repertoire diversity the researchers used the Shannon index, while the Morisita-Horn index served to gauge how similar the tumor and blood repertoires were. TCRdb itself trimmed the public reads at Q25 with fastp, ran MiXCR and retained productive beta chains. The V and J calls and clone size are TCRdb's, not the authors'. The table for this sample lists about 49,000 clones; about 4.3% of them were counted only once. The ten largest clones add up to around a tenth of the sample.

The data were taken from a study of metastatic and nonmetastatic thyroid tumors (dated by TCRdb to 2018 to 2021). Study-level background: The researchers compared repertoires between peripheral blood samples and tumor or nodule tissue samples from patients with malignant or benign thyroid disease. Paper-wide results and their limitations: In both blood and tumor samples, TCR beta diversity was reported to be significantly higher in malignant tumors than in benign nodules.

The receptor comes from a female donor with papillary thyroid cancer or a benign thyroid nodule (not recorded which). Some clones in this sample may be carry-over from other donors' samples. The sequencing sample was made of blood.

The CDR3 here reads CSSGDPPGQGNNYGYTF. The DNA sequence is TGTTCCAGTGGGGACCCGCCGGGACAGGGGAATAACTATGGCTACACCTTC. The V and J segments used are TRBV19 and TRBJ1-2; TRBD1 matches 10 bases in the middle. The germline V gene (reference sequence) sets CDR1 to LNHDA and CDR2 to SQIVND. From the cysteine through the phenylalanine, the CDR3 covers 17 amino acids. The CDR3 DNA has 51 bases and is translated from base 1. The reference TRBV19 and TRBJ1-2 proteins fill in what lies around the CDR3, so the full variable domain reads DGGITQSPKYLFRKEGQNVTLSCEQNLNHDAMYWYRQDPGQGLRLIYYSQIVNDFQKGDIAEGYSVSREKKESFPLTVTSAQKNPTAFYLCSSGDPPGQGNNYGYTFGSGTRLTVV.